This T cell receptor (beta chain) was identified during a study of identical twins. This clonotype appeared many times. Its antigen remains unknown. Template switching added a universal primer site, and cDNA bore unique molecular identifiers. In TCRdb, the 5' RACE reads were re-called with MiXCR into one record per CDR3 protein. The table shows a few hundred thousand distinct CDR3 sequences, with more than 9% occurring only once. Study observations and caveats: Models underpredicted monozygotic twin sharing of out-of-frame TCR alpha. It was cross-sectional statistical analysis, not following the same donors, that the conclusions relied on.

The CDR3 consists of 15 residues. Trimming pared 1 base from V and 0 bases from J, leaving 7 bases between. Germline assignment: CDR1 MGHRA and CDR2 YSYEKL. Sequencing input: memory T cells sorted from blood. The TCR originated in a man aged 45-60 years in good health. V and J are TRBV4-1 and TRBJ1-3; D is uncertain. CDR3 sequence reads: CASSQGVSSGNTIYF. CDR3 nucleotide sequence: TGCGCCAGCAGCCAAGGTGTTAGCTCTGGAAACACCATATATTTT.